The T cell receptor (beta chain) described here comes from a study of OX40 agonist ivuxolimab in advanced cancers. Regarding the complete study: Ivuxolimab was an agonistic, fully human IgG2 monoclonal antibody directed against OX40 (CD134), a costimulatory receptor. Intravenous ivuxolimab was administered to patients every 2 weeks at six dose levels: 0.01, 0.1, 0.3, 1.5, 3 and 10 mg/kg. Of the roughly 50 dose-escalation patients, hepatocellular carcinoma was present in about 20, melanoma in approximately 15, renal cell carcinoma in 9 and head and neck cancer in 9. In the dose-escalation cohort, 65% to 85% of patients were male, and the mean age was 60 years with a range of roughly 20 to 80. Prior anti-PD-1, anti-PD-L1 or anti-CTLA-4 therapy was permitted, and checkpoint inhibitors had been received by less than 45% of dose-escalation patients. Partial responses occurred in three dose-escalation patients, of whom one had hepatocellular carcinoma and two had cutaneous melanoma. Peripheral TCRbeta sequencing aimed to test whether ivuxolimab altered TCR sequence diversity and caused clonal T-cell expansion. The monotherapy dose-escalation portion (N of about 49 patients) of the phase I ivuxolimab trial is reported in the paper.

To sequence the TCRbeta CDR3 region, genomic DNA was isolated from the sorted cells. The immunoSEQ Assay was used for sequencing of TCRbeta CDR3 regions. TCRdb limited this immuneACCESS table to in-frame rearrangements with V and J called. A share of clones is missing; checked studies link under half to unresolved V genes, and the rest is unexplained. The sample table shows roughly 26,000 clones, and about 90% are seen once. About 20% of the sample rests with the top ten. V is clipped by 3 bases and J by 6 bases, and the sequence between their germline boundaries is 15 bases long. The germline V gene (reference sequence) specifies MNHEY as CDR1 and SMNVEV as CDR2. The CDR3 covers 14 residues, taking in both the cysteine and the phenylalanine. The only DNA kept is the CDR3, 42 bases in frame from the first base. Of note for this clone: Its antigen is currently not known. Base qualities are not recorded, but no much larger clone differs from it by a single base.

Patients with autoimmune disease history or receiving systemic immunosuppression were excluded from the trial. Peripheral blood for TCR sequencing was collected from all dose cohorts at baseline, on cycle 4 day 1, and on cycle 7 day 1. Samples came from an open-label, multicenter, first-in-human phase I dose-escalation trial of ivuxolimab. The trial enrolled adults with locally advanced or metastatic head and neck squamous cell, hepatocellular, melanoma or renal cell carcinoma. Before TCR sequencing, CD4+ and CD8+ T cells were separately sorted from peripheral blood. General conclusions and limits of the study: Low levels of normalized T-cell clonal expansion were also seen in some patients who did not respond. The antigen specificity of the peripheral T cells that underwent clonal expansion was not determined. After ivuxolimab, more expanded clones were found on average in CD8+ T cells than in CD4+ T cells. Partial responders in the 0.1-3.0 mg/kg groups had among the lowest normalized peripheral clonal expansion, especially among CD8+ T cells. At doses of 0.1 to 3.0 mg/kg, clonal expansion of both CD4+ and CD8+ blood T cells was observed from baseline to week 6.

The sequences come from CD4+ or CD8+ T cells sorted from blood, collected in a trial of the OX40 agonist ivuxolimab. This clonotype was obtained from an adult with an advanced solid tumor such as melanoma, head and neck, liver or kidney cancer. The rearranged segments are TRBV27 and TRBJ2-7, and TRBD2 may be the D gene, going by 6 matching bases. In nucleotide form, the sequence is TGTGCCAGCAGTTTGGCGGGACTCCTCGGCGAGCAGTACTTC. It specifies CASSLAGLLGEQYF.